A single sample gave rise to the 9 T cell receptor beta chains below, sequenced in a study of T-cell memory formation after mild COVID-19. TCRdb reanalysed the 5' RACE reads using MiXCR and keeps one entry per CDR3 protein. The sample holds 450,000 or so distinct CDR3 sequences, 20% to 30% seen once. The specimen was PBMCs or a T cell subset sorted from them (not recorded which). The receptors stem from an adult woman who had mild COVID-19 (a few samples of this study predate the infection). Cell type and time point are not known.

This chain connects TRBV5-6 to TRBJ1-5; D uncertain. The CDR3 covers 15 residues. The V and J ends lost 4 bases and 4 bases respectively, with 15 bases between them. Germline CDR1 reads SGHDT; CDR2 reads YYEEEE. As DNA, the CDR3 is TGTGCCAGCAGCCAAGGTGGGAGCGGAAATCAGCCCCAGCATTTT. It yields the protein CASSQGGSGNQPQHF.

This chain joins TRBV24-1 and TRBJ1-5; 11 positions agree with TRBD1. Germline CDR1 KGHDR, CDR2 SFDVKD. The CDR3 has 15 amino acids. Trimming removed 4 bases from V and 6 bases from J; junction bases left unmatched: 4. This chain's CDR3 is CATSDRTGGFQPQHF. In DNA, the CDR3 is TGTGCCACCAGTGACCGGACAGGGGGCTTTCAGCCCCAGCATTTT.

This clonotype was recorded a few times. The CDR3 protein is CASSSGLAEDYEQYF. CDR3 sequence (DNA): TGTGCCAGCAGCTCTGGACTAGCGGAGGACTACGAGCAGTACTTC. The chain recombines TRBV5-6 with TRBJ2-7; 10 positions match TRBD2. The CDR3 runs 15 residues. Germline trimming cut 3 bases from V and 3 bases from J; bases unmatched to any gene: 6. Germline V CDR1 and CDR2: SGHDT, YYEEEE. The entire variable domain, with the rest obtained from reference TRBV5-6 and TRBJ2-7, is as follows: DAGVTQSPTHLIKTRGQQVTLRCSPKSGHDTVSWYQQALGQGPQFIFQYYEEEERQRGNFPDRFSGHQFPNYSSELNVNALLLGDSALYLCASSSGLAEDYEQYFGPGTRLTVT.

The rearrangement links TRBV6-6 to TRBJ1-5, with 8 bases aligning to TRBD1. V dropped 6 bases and J dropped 5; count of bases not matched to a gene: 9. The CDR3 consists of 15 residues. Germline loops: CDR1 MNHNY, CDR2 SVGAGI (reference sequence). CDR3 residues: CASRFRTGQDQPQHF. The CDR3, as DNA: TGTGCCAGCAGATTTAGGACAGGGCAGGATCAGCCCCAGCATTTT.

The chain carries TRBV4-1 and TRBJ2-2; TRBD2 matches at 8 bases. Germline CDR1 reads MGHRA; CDR2 reads YSYEKL. V trimming: 3 bases; J trimming: 6 bases; junction bases outside the gene matches: 6. This CDR3 region has 15 residues. The CDR3 DNA is TGCGCCAGCAGCCAGATCGGGGGGGGCGCCGGGGAGCTGTTTTTT. It translates to CASSQIGGGAGELFF.

The J gene is TRBJ2-1, the V gene TRBV7-6; D assignment may be TRBD1 or TRBD2 (5 bases each). V was cut by 1 base and J by 7 bases, with 14 bases left in between. The CDR3 spans 15 residues. CDR1 SGHVS and CDR2 FNYEAQ come from the germline V gene. Here the CDR3 reads CASSLGTGEGNEQFF. Written as DNA, the CDR3 is TGTGCCAGCAGCTTAGGTACGGGCGAGGGGAATGAGCAGTTCTTC.

This clonotype showed up many times. The chain recombines TRBV2 with TRBJ2-7, with D maybe TRBD2 (6 bases). V shed 6 bases and J shed 0 bases, with 9 bases lying between them. Germline CDR1 reads SNHLY; CDR2 reads FYNNEI. The length of the CDR3 is 13 residues. For the CDR3, the DNA is TGTGCCAGCAGGGGGGGTCCCTCCTACGAGCAGTACTTC. It specifies CASRGGPSYEQYF.

This chain connects TRBV20-1 to TRBJ2-1; 7 nucleotides agree with TRBD2. Losses at the gene ends were 0 bases for V and 6 bases for J; bases not matched to a gene: 8. Per germline, CDR1 DFQATT and CDR2 SNEGSKA (reference sequence). This CDR3 has 15 residues. CDR3 protein: CSARDRGGRLNEQFF. The CDR3 DNA reads TGCAGTGCTAGAGATCGAGGCGGGAGACTCAATGAGCAGTTCTTC.

The chain is built from TRBV5-1 and TRBJ1-1; TRBD1 might be the D (6 bases). Germline loops: CDR1 SGHRS, CDR2 YFSETQ. The length of the CDR3 is 17 residues. Trimming removed 2 bases at V and 1 base at J, with 18 bases between. The CDR3 region is CASSFWRTGGPNTEAFF. The CDR3 bases are TGCGCCAGCAGCTTTTGGCGGACGGGGGGCCCGAACACTGAAGCTTTCTTT.